What follows is one T cell receptor beta chain and its context. A read error may produce the germline difference seen at one junction end. The data were obtained in a study of blood T cell repertoires in COVID-19. Study-level background: COVID-19 samples collected from the United States, Italy and Spain covered acute and convalescent phases.

The CDR3 contains 15 residues. Germline lookup yields CDR1 SSHAT and CDR2 FNYEAQ (reference sequence). Sequencing was performed with immunoSEQ multiplex PCR; in TCRdb, only in-frame clones are kept and a portion is missing. The sample holds roughly 40,000 clones; approximately 85% are singletons and the top ten take around 25%. The sample was peripheral blood. The sequence was collected from a man aged 65 to 79 with acute or convalescent COVID-19. The chain has TRBV7-7 and TRBJ2-2, with a weak D call TRBD1 (7 bases). The CDR3, as DNA: TGTGCTAGCAGCCCCGGAGGGGGCTACACCGGGGAGCTGTTTTTT. Protein sequence: CASSPGGGYTGELFF.